Detailed here is one TCR beta chain. Its antigen remains unidentified. Base qualities are missing; no much larger clone stands one base away. Other DNA sequences in this specimen translate into the identical CDR3. Using the deep immunoSEQ assay, multiplex PCR amplified TCR CDR3 regions from genomic DNA. Genomic DNA extracted from each cell subset was distributed evenly over all wells of several immunoSEQ 96-well plates, and each plate served as one replicate. For sorted subsets, 150 to 200 ng genomic DNA, equal to 30,000 to 35,000 T cell genomes, was loaded into each replicate PCR. The purified libraries were quantified using a Qubit 3.0 fluorometer, sized with a Bioanalyzer 2100, and then quantified again using the KAPA Library Quantification kit. Each immunoSEQ 96-well plate was sequenced on its own single-read 150-cycle Illumina NextSeq 550 flow cell. Per the authors' processing: The immunoSEQ output contained only junctional sequences without quality scores, so filtering could not match that applied to full-length reads. Sequences were annotated with PyIR, a Python wrapper for IgBLAST v1.9, and V/J genes and CDR3 were assigned using IMGT germline references. Reads were filtered out if the reads had weak V/J assignments (E-value above 1e-6), no CDR3, stop codons, out-of-frame junctions, or ambiguous translated residues. V3J clonotypes were defined as sequences sharing the same inferred V gene, J gene, and CDR3 amino acid sequence. To compute the percentage overlap between repertoires, the number of shared unique clonotypes was divided by the size of the smaller repertoire. Richness of each repertoire was evaluated using RTK rarefaction, the Chao1 estimator, and Recon v2.1 estimates of unobserved clonotypes. Generation probabilities for all TCRbeta clonotypes obtained by the gDNA method from a handful of donors were computed using OLGA. Imported from immuneACCESS, the table was reduced by TCRdb to in-frame sequences with V and J called. These copies leave out some clones; in studies compared against another copy, an unresolved V gene accounts for under half, and the cause of the remainder is not known. Clonal size and the V and J genes are those of that table, whereas D and trimming came from the DNA. In this sample the table shows 2 million to 2.5 million clones, approximately 95% of which occur a single time. The ten largest clones take up 0.39% of the sample.

In the germline V gene, CDR1 corresponds to SGHRS and CDR2 to YFSETQ. For this chain, trimming is 2 bases at the V end and 0 bases at the J end, and the number of junction bases without a gene match is 1. From the cysteine through the phenylalanine, the CDR3 covers 14 amino acids. Of the read, only the CDR3 DNA is kept; its 42 bases are in frame from base 1. The sample is drawn from a study of shared clonotypes between healthy human individuals (dated by TCRdb to the early 2020s). General notes on the study: Three men and two women, aged 18 to 49 years, made up the cohort. To estimate repertoire size and how much clonotype sharing occurs between individuals, the study deeply sequenced the blood TCR repertoires of several healthy adults. Per donor, three plates each were used for CD4 naive and CD4 memory, two for CD8 naive, and one for CD8 memory. To increase sequencing depth and limit assay-specific biases, different laboratories used diverse techniques to prepare libraries and sequence TCR repertoires. Per donor, leukapheresis produced somewhere between about 0.94 and 9 billion PBMCs.

Donors were healthy HIV-negative adults with no recently reported acute infections or vaccinations. Every donor was a Caucasian adult residing in Nashville, Tennessee, USA. Magnetic negative selection was used to enrich CD4+ T cells, after which naive cells were positively selected on CD45RA and the negative fraction became the memory subset. After blood collection by leukapheresis, PBMCs were isolated using Ficoll-Histopaque density gradient centrifugation and then cryopreserved in the vapor phase of liquid nitrogen. Purity and quantity of every magnetically sorted T cell population were checked by analytical flow cytometry. From each sorted fraction, genomic DNA was isolated and quantified by UV absorbance on a Nanodrop 2000c. The paper's findings and limits, for the study overall: Estimated clonotype richness was generally larger for naive than for memory subsets. Because the study included only a small number of donors, the genetic and exposure-history diversity represented was limited. Compared with non-shared clonotypes, the clonotypes found in all four sorted-subset donors had higher generation probabilities. Even with the large sequencing depth, rarefaction of the sorted-subset datasets indicated that sequencing was incomplete. Only blood was sampled, and tissue TCR repertoires likely differ from those in blood. Across a few donors, about 5.2% of naive CD4, roughly 3.4% of naive CD8, 2.3% of memory CD4, and approximately 0.4% of memory CD8 clonotypes were shared. Pairwise subsampling indicated that sequencing depth was expected to affect the degree of clonotype sharing among donors.

The source material was naive CD4+ T cells from PBMCs. The cell subset or site label, as the study defines it: CD45RA+ positively selected. The rearranged chain carries TRBV5-1 and TRBJ2-7; the central 8 bases match TRBD2. This sequence originates from a man aged 18 to 30 in good health. Some clones in this sample may be carry-over from other donors' samples. The CDR3 protein sequence reads: CASSFAGGSYEQYF. The nucleotide sequence is TGCGCCAGCAGCTTCGCGGGGGGCTCCTACGAGCAGTACTTC.